This T cell receptor (beta chain) emerged from a study of cytomegalovirus exposure and HLA in healthy donors. This clone was observed a single time. PCR was performed using 60 Vbeta and 13 Jbeta primers. Data came from immunoSEQ multiplex PCR; TCRdb stores just in-frame clones and leaves some out. The sample lists hundreds of thousands of clones; approximately 83% were seen once. The source is a boy aged 2 to 9 in good health and CMV-seronegative. The sequencing input was PBMCs.

The CDR3 sequence: CASSASFGGAGGYTF. The CDR3 DNA reads TGTGCCAGCAGCGCCTCCTTCGGAGGTGCGGGGGGCTACACCTTC. The V gene is TRBV9, the J gene TRBJ1-2; no reliable D call. From germline, CDR1 is SGDLS and CDR2 YYNGEE. Deletions cut 3 bases from V and 8 bases from J, with 20 bases between. The CDR3 is made up of 15 amino acids. Full variable domain (remainder filled in from reference TRBV9 and TRBJ1-2): DSGVTQTPKHLITATGQRVTLRCSPRSGDLSVYWYQQSLDQGLQFLIQYYNGEERAKGNILERFSAQQFPDLHSELNLSSLELGDSALYFCASSASFGGAGGYTFGSGTRLTVV.